The 22 T cell receptor beta chains below were found in one sample sequenced in a study of cytomegalovirus exposure and HLA in healthy donors. PCR amplification relied on 60 Vbeta primers (plus 13 Jbeta primers). Repertoires were generated with immunoSEQ multiplex PCR, while TCRdb's copy carries only in-frame clones and drops some. Of approximately 130,000 clones listed, 84% are singletons. The sequenced sample consisted of PBMCs. These receptors originate from a man aged 50 to 59 in good health and CMV-seronegative.

About this clone itself: This CDR3 is also generated by other DNA sequences in the sample. V gene TRBV25-1 combines with J gene TRBJ2-5; 7 bases fit TRBD1. The V segment lost 3 bases and the J segment 0 bases; nucleotides outside the gene matches: 1. The CDR3 extends over 14 amino acids. Germline lookup yields CDR1 MGHDK and CDR2 SYGVNS. The CDR3 coding sequence is TGTGCCAGCAGTGAGAGGGGGCACCAAGAGACCCAGTACTTC. Translating gives CASSERGHQETQYF.

This rearrangement joins TRBV5-1 to TRBJ2-7; 10 nucleotides agree with TRBD2. The CDR3 loop spans 20 amino acids. After removal of 1 base from V and 2 bases from J, the junction contained 18 bases not matched to a gene. CDR1 is SGHRS, CDR2 YFSETQ, per germline. CDR3 nucleotides: TGCGCCAGCAGCTTGAGACCCCCAGCCCCGGGACTAGCGAAGCCCTACGAGCAGTACTTC. It specifies CASSLRPPAPGLAKPYEQYF. Full variable domain (outside the CDR3, taken from reference TRBV5-1 and TRBJ2-7): KAGVTQTPRYLIKTRGQQVTLSCSPISGHRSVSWYQQTPGQGLQFLFEYFSETQRNKGNFPGRFSGRQFSNSRSEMNVSTLELGDSALYLCASSLRPPAPGLAKPYEQYFGPGTRLTVT.

The chain combines TRBV9 with TRBJ1-3; possible D gene TRBD1, 5 bases. There are 15 residues in the CDR3. Germline V gene lookup returns CDR1 SGDLS and CDR2 YYNGEE. Between the trimmed V and J ends, which lost 6 bases and 2 bases, there was a span of 15 bases. This CDR3 reads CASTSEGGAGNTIYF. CDR3 nucleotide sequence: TGTGCCAGCACCAGCGAAGGAGGGGCTGGAAACACCATATATTTT.

In nucleotides, the CDR3 is TGTGCCAGCAGCGATTCTGGGGCGTTCACAGATACGCAGTATTTT. Translated, it gives CASSDSGAFTDTQYF. The V call is TRBV7-8, the J call TRBJ2-3, with D possibly being TRBD1 (5 bases). Per germline, CDR1 SGHVS and CDR2 FQNEAQ. CDR3 length equals 15 residues. Trimming left V 5 bases short and J 2 bases short, with 14 bases between.

This chain uses TRBV6-5 with TRBJ2-1, with 8 positions matching TRBD1. Trimming took 0 bases from V and 4 from J; bases not matched to a gene: 5. In germline, CDR1 is MNHEY, CDR2 SVGAGI. The CDR3 has 16 residues. The CDR3 protein is CASSYSTGVGYNEQFF. CDR3 in DNA: TGTGCCAGCAGTTACTCGACAGGGGTCGGTTACAATGAGCAGTTCTTC.

CDR3 amino acids: CASSMFTGVLNTEAFF. The CDR3 DNA reads TGTGCCAGTAGTATGTTTACAGGGGTTTTGAACACTGAAGCTTTCTTT. V is TRBV19 and J is TRBJ1-1, with 7 positions matching TRBD1. The CDR3 is made up of 16 amino acids. Germline loops: CDR1 LNHDA, CDR2 SQIVND (reference sequence). V shed 3 bases and J 0 bases; nucleotides not matched to a gene: 7.

The V call is TRBV29-1, the J call TRBJ1-1; D is uncertain. This CDR3 has 12 amino acids. Germline values: CDR1 SQVTM, CDR2 ANQGSEA. Between the trimmed V and J ends, which lost 7 bases and 4 bases, there was a span of 13 bases. This CDR3 is CSAGNGGTEAFF. The DNA for the CDR3 is TGCAGCGCCGGGAATGGAGGCACTGAAGCTTTCTTT.

CDR3 in amino acids: CASSGQENEKLFF. CDR3 DNA sequence: TGTGCCAGCAGTGGACAGGAAAATGAAAAACTGTTTTTT. J is TRBJ1-4 and V is TRBV2; a weak D match, TRBD1 (6 bases). Germline V CDR1 and CDR2: SNHLY, FYNNEI. This CDR3 has 13 amino acids. The germline V and J ends were trimmed by 4 bases and 5 bases, with 8 bases remaining between them. Variable domain in full (rest from reference TRBV2 and TRBJ1-4): EPEVTQTPSHQVTQMGQEVILRCVPISNHLYFYWYRQILGQKVEFLVSFYNNEISEKSEIFDDQFSVERPDGSNFTLKIRSTKLEDSAMYFCASSGQENEKLFFGSGTQLSVL.

This clone was seen only a few times. This chain connects TRBV11-3 to TRBJ2-7; TRBD2 aligns across 11 bases. The CDR3 runs 19 residues. V trimming: 7 bases; J trimming: 3 bases; junction bases outside the gene matches: 20. Per germline, CDR1 SGHNT and CDR2 YENEEA. The CDR3 region is CASTSFPIPLLAGVYEQYF. The CDR3 nucleotides read TGTGCCAGCACGTCCTTCCCAATCCCTTTACTAGCGGGGGTCTACGAGCAGTACTTC.

The rearrangement links TRBV5-1 to TRBJ2-7; D not resolved. The V and J ends lost 0 bases and 2 bases respectively, with 6 bases between them. Germline loops: CDR1 SGHRS, CDR2 YFSETQ. The CDR3 runs to 13 residues. The CDR3 region has the DNA TGCGCCAGCAGCTTGGCAATTCCCTACGAGCAGTACTTC. It translates to CASSLAIPYEQYF. Full variable domain (outside the CDR3, taken from reference TRBV5-1 and TRBJ2-7): KAGVTQTPRYLIKTRGQQVTLSCSPISGHRSVSWYQQTPGQGLQFLFEYFSETQRNKGNFPGRFSGRQFSNSRSEMNVSTLELGDSALYLCASSLAIPYEQYFGPGTRLTVT.

The chain links TRBV19 to TRBJ1-1; no clear D. This CDR3 region has 12 residues. Trimming removed 5 bases at V and 8 bases at J, with 12 bases between. CDR1 and CDR2 (germline): LNHDA, SQIVND (reference sequence). This chain's CDR3 is CASSPRQREAFF. The CDR3 nucleotides are TGTGCCAGTAGTCCTAGGCAAAGGGAAGCTTTCTTT.

V is TRBV7-9 and J is TRBJ1-1, with D maybe TRBD1 (5 bases). Per germline, CDR1 SEHNR and CDR2 FQNEAQ (reference sequence). The V gene lost 7 bases and the J gene lost 3 bases, with 9 bases spanning the gap. The CDR3 totals 12 residues. The CDR3 bases are TGTGCCAGCATCCAGGGCCACACTGAAGCTTTCTTT. It yields the protein CASIQGHTEAFF.

The chain links TRBV2 to TRBJ1-4; 7 bases align to TRBD1. Germline CDR1 reads SNHLY; CDR2 reads FYNNEI. V shed 1 base and J 8 bases; nucleotides not matched to a gene: 7. The CDR3 covers 15 residues. CDR3 sequence (DNA): TGTGCCAGCAGTGAAGTCCGGACAGGAGGGGAAAAACTGTTTTTT. Its translation is CASSEVRTGGEKLFF.

V is TRBV5-1 and J is TRBJ2-5; 9 nucleotides match TRBD2. The trim removed 4 bases at V and 5 bases at J, leaving 6 bases unmatched. Germline CDR1 reads SGHRS; CDR2 reads YFSETQ. This CDR3 is built from 14 residues. CDR3 region: CASSLAGRLETQYF. Here the CDR3 DNA reads TGCGCCAGCAGCCTAGCGGGGAGGTTGGAGACCCAGTACTTC.

V gene TRBV18 combines with J gene TRBJ2-2; 11 bases agree with TRBD2. V was pared by 2 bases and J by 2 bases, with 7 bases of the junction left unmatched. Germline V gene data show CDR1 as KGHSH and CDR2 as LQKENI. CDR3 length: 18 amino acids. This CDR3 is CASSPDGGLAVNTGELFF. In nucleotides, the CDR3 is TGTGCCAGCTCACCAGATGGGGGACTAGCGGTCAACACCGGGGAGCTGTTTTTT. The whole variable domain, filled in from reference TRBV18 and TRBJ2-2, reads NAGVMQNPRHLVRRRGQEARLRCSPMKGHSHVYWYRQLPEEGLKFMVYLQKENIIDESGMPKERFSAEFPKEGPSILRIQQVVRGDSAAYFCASSPDGGLAVNTGELFFGEGSRLTVL.

The chain recombines TRBV10-3 with TRBJ1-3; a possible D gene is TRBD1 (5 bases). The germline V and J ends were trimmed by 4 bases and 2 bases, with 15 bases remaining between them. This CDR3 region has 16 residues. Germline V gene sequence: CDR1 ENHRY, CDR2 SYGVKD. The DNA of the CDR3 is TGTGCCATCAGTGCGACAGCCCGGGCGACTGGAAACACCATATATTTT. This encodes CAISATARATGNTIYF.

CDR3 sequence reads: CASSESIGGRGSEQYF. The CDR3 nucleotides are TGCGCCAGCAGTGAGTCGATCGGGGGGCGAGGTTCCGAGCAGTACTTC. The gene calls are TRBV10-1 and TRBJ2-7; TRBD2 might be the D (7 bases). The V end lost 0 bases, the J end lost 6 bases, and 18 bases lay between the germline ends. The germline V gene encodes CDR1 WNHNN and CDR2 SYGVQD (reference sequence). The length of the CDR3 is 16 residues.

The chain has TRBV19 and TRBJ2-7, with 8 bases that match TRBD1. Germline CDR1 is LNHDA and CDR2 is SQIVND (reference sequence). The V gene end was trimmed by 6 bases and the J gene end by 2 bases; junction bases not matched to a gene: 9. The CDR3 is 15 amino acids. CDR3 bases: TGTGCCAGTAGCCAAGTGGACAGGGCCCCCTACGAGCAGTACTTC. It translates to CASSQVDRAPYEQYF.

V gene TRBV2 combines with J gene TRBJ1-5; D remains unclear. Trimming left V 4 bases short and J 0 bases short, with 7 bases between. This CDR3 is 14 amino acids long. Germline CDR1 is SNHLY and CDR2 is FYNNEI. The DNA for the CDR3 is TGTGCCAGCAGTGGACTGTTTAGCAATCAGCCCCAGCATTTT. This encodes CASSGLFSNQPQHF.

This CDR3 is CASSLTSGGEQFF. Here the CDR3 DNA reads TGTGCCAGCAGTCTGACTAGCGGGGGGGAGCAGTTCTTC. The chain is built from TRBV6-5 and TRBJ2-1, with TRBD2 matching over 13 bases. V lost 5 bases to trimming and J lost 10 bases; unmatched junction nucleotides: 2. The CDR3 is 13 residues long. Germline CDR1 is MNHEY and CDR2 is SVGAGI.

This chain connects TRBV19 to TRBJ1-2; D is ambiguous. Germline assignment: CDR1 LNHDA and CDR2 SQIVND (reference sequence). This CDR3 has 14 residues. V was pared by 2 bases and J by 2 bases, with 9 bases between. The chain's CDR3 is CASSIPRLNYGYTF. CDR3 DNA sequence: TGTGCCAGTAGTATACCGCGCCTGAACTATGGCTACACCTTC.

CDR3 protein: CASSETFGGSEQFF. The CDR3 region has the DNA TGTGCCAGCAGTGAAACTTTTGGAGGGAGTGAGCAGTTCTTC. The rearrangement links TRBV6-1 to TRBJ2-1; weak D call: TRBD2 (6 bases). V was shortened by 2 bases and J by 9 bases, with 14 bases between the two germline ends. Germline CDR1 and CDR2: MNHNS and SASEGT. This CDR3 contains 14 residues.